What follows are 4 T cell receptor beta chains derived from one specimen sequenced in a study of blood T cell repertoires in COVID-19. Sequencing was performed with immunoSEQ multiplex PCR; in TCRdb, only in-frame clones are kept and a portion is missing. The table includes approximately 500,000 clones, 85% to 90% detected once. Sequenced input: peripheral blood. All receptors come from a woman between 45 and 60 years old with COVID-19, enrolled during active disease.

This clone was detected only once. The chain combines TRBV11-2 with TRBJ1-3; D ambiguous. Deletions cut 3 bases from V and 0 bases from J, with 18 bases between. The CDR3 is made up of 18 amino acids. In germline, CDR1 is SGHAT, CDR2 FQNNGV. Written as DNA, the CDR3 is TGTGCCAGCAGCTTCGGTAGCCCGTCAATCCTCTCTGGAAACACCATATATTTT. This encodes CASSFGSPSILSGNTIYF.

The chain recombines TRBV5-1 with TRBJ1-1; D is undetermined. The CDR3 runs 13 residues. The V gene's germline CDR1 is SGHRS and CDR2 YFSETQ. Trimming left V 0 bases short and J 7 bases short, with 10 bases between. The CDR3 loop is CASSLGRGGEAFF. The CDR3 DNA is TGCGCCAGCAGCTTGGGGCGCGGAGGTGAAGCTTTCTTT.

The chain employs TRBV30 and TRBJ1-6; D is unclear. Germline values: CDR1 GTSNPN, CDR2 SVGIG (reference sequence). The CDR3 extends over 13 amino acids. Trimming stripped 3 bases from V and 7 bases from J, with 10 bases between. CDR3 sequence (DNA): TGTGCCTGGAGGGTCGGGATAAATTCACCCCTCCACTTT. It is translated as CAWRVGINSPLHF.

The chain recombines TRBV11-2 with TRBJ2-7; 7 bases map to TRBD2. V dropped 7 bases and J dropped 3; count of bases not matched to a gene: 12. The CDR3 is 15 amino acids. Germline V gene sequence: CDR1 SGHAT, CDR2 FQNNGV. The CDR3 region has the DNA TGTGCCAGCACCGCCCTCAGCGGGGTGGGCTACGAGCAGTACTTC. Protein sequence: CASTALSGVGYEQYF.